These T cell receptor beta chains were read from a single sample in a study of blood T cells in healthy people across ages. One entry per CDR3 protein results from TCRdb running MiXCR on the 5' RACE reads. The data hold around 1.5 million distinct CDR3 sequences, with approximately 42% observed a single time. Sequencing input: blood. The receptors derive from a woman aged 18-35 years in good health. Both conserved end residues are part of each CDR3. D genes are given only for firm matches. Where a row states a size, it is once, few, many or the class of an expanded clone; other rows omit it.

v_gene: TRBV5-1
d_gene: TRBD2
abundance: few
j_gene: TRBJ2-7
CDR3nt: TGCGCCAGCAGCTCCGAAATGACTAGCGGATCCTACGAGCAGTACTTC
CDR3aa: CASSSEMTSGSYEQYF

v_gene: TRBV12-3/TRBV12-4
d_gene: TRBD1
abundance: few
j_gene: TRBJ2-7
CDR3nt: TGTGCCAGCAGTTTAGCTGTGACAGGGGTCTCCTACGAGCAGTACTTC
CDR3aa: CASSLAVTGVSYEQYF

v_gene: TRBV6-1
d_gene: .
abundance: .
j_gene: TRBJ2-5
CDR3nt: TGTGCCAGCAGTGTGTGGGCGAGGGAGACCCAGTACTTC
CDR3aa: CASSVWARETQYF

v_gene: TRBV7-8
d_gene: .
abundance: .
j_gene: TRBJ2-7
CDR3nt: TGTGCCAGCAGCTTGAGAACACTTGTAGATTCCTACGAGCAGTACTTC
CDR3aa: CASSLRTLVDSYEQYF

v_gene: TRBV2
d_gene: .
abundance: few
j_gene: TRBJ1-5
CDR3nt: TGTGCCAGCAGTGAGGGGGGGGCAGCTCAGCCCCAGCATTTT
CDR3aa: CASSEGGAAQPQHF

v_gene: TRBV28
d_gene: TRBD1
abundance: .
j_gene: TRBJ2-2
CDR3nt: TGTGCCAGCGCAACGACAGGGACGAACACCGGGGAGCTGTTTTTT
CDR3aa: CASATTGTNTGELFF

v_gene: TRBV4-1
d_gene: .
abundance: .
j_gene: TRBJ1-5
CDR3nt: TGCGCCAGCAGCCAAGAGGGGGGAAATAGCAATCGGCCCCAGCATTTT
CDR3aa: CASSQEGGNSNRPQHF

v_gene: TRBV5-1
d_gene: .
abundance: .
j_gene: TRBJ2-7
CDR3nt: TGCGCCAGCAGCATTTTGGACGGATCAGCGAACGAGCAGTACTTC
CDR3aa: CASSILDGSANEQYF

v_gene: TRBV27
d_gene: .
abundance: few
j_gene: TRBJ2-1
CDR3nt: TGTGCCAGCAGTTTACCACCGCCCTACAATGAGCAGTTCTTC
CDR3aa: CASSLPPPYNEQFF

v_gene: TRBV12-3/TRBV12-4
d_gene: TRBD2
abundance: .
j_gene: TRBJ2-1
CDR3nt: TGTGCCAGCACCTGGACTAGCTTCGATGAGCAGTTCTTC
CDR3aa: CASTWTSFDEQFF

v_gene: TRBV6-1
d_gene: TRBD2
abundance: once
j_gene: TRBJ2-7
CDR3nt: TGTGCCAGCAGATCCGGGACTAGCGGCTACAATGAGCAGTACTTC
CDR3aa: CASRSGTSGYNEQYF

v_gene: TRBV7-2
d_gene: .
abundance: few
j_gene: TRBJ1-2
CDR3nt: TGTGCCAGCAGTACAGGGTTCTATGGCTACACCTTC
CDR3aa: CASSTGFYGYTF

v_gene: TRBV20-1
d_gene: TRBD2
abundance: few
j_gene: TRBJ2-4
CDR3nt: TGCAGTGCTCCCCTAGCGGGGAGGGACAAAAACATTCAGTACTTC
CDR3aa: CSAPLAGRDKNIQYF

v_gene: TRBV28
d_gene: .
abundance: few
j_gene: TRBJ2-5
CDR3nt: TGTGCCAGCAGACCGGTAACTCCCCTTTACAATGAGCAGTACTTC
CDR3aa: CASRPVTPLYNEQYF

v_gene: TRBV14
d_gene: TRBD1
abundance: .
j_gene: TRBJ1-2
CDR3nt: TGTGCCAGCAGCCATCCGCCCCTGGACAGGGGGCGGAACTATGGCTACACCTTC
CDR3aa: CASSHPPLDRGRNYGYTF

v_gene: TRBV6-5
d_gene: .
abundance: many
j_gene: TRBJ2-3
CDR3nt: TGTGCCAGCAGTTCAAACTCCGCAGATACGCAGTATTTT
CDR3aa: CASSSNSADTQYF

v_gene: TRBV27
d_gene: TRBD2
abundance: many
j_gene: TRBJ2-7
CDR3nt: TGTGCCAGCAGTTTACGGGGGGGCCCCTACGAGCAGTACTTC
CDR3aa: CASSLRGGPYEQYF

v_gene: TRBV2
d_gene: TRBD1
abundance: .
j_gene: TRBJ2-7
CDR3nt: TGTGCCAGCAGTGAAGCGCTGGGACAGGGGTACGAGCAGTACTTC
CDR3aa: CASSEALGQGYEQYF

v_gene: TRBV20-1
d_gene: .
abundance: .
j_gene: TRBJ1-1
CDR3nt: TGCAGTGCTCCAAGACAGCCCAACGCTGAAGCTTTCTTT
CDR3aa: CSAPRQPNAEAFF

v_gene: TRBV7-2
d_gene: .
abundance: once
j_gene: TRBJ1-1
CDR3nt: TGTGCCAGCAGCCCGTGGACCTCAACCACTGAAGCTTTCTTT
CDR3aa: CASSPWTSTTEAFF

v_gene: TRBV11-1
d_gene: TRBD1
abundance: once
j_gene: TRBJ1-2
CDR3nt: TGTGCCAGCAGCTCACGGACAGGAGCAATAAACTATGGCTACACCTTC
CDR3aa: CASSSRTGAINYGYTF

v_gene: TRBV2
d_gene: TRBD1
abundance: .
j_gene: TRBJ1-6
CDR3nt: TGTGCCAGCAGTGCGACAGGGAACCATTCACCCCTCCACTTT
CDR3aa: CASSATGNHSPLHF

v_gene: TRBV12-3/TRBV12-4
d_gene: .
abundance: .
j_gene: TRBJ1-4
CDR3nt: TGTGCCAGCAGTTTCATTGGAGGGGCGCAACATAATGAAAAACTGTTTTTT
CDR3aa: CASSFIGGAQHNEKLFF

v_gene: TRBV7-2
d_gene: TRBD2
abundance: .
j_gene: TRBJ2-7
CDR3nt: TGTGCCAGCAGCTTAGTCCTAGCGGGACCCCCCTACGAGCAGTACTTC
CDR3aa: CASSLVLAGPPYEQYF

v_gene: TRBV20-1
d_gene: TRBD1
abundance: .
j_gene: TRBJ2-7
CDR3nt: TGCAGTGCTTCGGACAGGGCAGGCTACGAGCAGTACTTC
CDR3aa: CSASDRAGYEQYF

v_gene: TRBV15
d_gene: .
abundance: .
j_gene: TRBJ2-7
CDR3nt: TGTGCCACCCGCCCCGATCGGACGTCCTACGAGCAGTACTTC
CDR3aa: CATRPDRTSYEQYF

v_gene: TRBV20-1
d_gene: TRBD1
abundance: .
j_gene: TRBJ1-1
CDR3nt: TGCAGTGCTAAGACCGGGACAGGGGACACTGAAGCTTTCTTT
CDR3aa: CSAKTGTGDTEAFF

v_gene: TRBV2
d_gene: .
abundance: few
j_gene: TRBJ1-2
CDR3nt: TGTGCCAGCAGTGAGCGGACGGATCCTGACCCTTGGGGCTACACCTTC
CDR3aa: CASSERTDPDPWGYTF

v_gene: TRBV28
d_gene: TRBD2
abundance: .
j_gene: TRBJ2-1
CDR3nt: TGTGCCAGCAGTCCACTAGCGGGGGGCCAGACCCAGTTCTTC
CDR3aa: CASSPLAGGQTQFF

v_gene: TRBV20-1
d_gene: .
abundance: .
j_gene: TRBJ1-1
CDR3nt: TGCAGTGCTAGAGTTTTTGGCAGTTATATTGAAGCTTTCTTT
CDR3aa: CSARVFGSYIEAFF

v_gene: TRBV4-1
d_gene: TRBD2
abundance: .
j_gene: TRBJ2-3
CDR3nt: TGCGCCAGCACCCGGCTAGCGGGGACCACAGATACGCAGTATTTT
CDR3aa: CASTRLAGTTDTQYF

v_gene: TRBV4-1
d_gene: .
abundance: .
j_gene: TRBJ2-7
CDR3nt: TGCGCCAGCAGCCAATTCAGTGCCTACGGGCAGTACTTC
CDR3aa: CASSQFSAYGQYF

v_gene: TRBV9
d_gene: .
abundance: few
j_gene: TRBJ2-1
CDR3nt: TGTGCCAGCAGCGAAGGGACCATTCACAATGAGCAGTTCTTC
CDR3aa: CASSEGTIHNEQFF

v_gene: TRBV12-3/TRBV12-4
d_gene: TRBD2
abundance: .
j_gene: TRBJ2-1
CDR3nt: TGTGCCAGCAGTCATAGCGGGGGGCCCTACAATGAGCAGTTCTTC
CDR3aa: CASSHSGGPYNEQFF

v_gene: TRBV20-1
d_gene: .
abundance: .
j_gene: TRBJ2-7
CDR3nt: TGCAGTGCTCGGTCCCGGGACTTAACCTACGAGCAGTACTTC
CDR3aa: CSARSRDLTYEQYF

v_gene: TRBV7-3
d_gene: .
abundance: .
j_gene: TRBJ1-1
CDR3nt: TGTGCCAGCAAGTCGTCCGGGGAGAACACTGAAGCTTTCTTT
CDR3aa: CASKSSGENTEAFF

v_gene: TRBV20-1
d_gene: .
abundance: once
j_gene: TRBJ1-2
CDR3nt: TGCAGTGCTACCGGCGGGAGGGTATGGGGCTACACCTTC
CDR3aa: CSATGGRVWGYTF

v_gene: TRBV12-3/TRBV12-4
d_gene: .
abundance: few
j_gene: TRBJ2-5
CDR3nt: TGTGCCAGCAGTTTGGGCGGAGGCGACTACAATGAGCAGTACTTC
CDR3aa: CASSLGGGDYNEQYF

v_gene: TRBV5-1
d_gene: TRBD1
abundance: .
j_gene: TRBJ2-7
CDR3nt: TGCGCCAGCAGCCGGGACAGGAAATACGAGCAGTACTTC
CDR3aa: CASSRDRKYEQYF

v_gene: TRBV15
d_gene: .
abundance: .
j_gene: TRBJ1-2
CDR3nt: TGTGCCACCAGCAGAGACAGGGACTATGGCTACACCTTC
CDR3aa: CATSRDRDYGYTF

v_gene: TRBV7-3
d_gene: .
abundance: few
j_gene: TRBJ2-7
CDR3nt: TGTGCCAGCAGCTTACGGCCTGGCACCGGTCAGTACGAGCAGTACTTC
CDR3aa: CASSLRPGTGQYEQYF

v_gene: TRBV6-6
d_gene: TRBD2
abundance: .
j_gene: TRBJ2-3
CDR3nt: TGTGCCAGCAGTCCGTTAGCGGGAGGGCAGGGCACAGATACGCAGTATTTT
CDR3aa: CASSPLAGGQGTDTQYF

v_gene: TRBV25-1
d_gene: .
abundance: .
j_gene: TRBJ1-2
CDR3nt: TGTGCCAGCAGTGAATATTCAAACTATGGCTACACCTTC
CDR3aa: CASSEYSNYGYTF

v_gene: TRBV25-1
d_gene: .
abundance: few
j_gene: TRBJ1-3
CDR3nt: TGTGCCTGCATCGGGGGTGGCACCATATATTTT
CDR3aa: CACIGGGTIYF

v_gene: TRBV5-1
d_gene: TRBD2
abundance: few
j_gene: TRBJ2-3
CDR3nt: TGCGCCAGCAGCTTGGCCGGGAGGGGAGATACGCAGTATTTT
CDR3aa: CASSLAGRGDTQYF

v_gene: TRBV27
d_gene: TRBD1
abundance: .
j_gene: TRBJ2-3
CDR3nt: TGTGCCACCCTCTCAGGGGGCAGTGATACGCAGTATTTT
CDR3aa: CATLSGGSDTQYF

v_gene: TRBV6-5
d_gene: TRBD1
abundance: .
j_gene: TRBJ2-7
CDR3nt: TGTGCCAGCAGTTCCACAGGGGCTTTTGGCGATGAGCAGTACTTC
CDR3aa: CASSSTGAFGDEQYF

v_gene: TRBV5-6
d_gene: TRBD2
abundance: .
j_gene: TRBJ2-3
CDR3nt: TGTGCCAGCAGCGGATTTAAGCGGGGGGGCCCCACAGATACGCAGTATTTT
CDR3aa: CASSGFKRGGPTDTQYF

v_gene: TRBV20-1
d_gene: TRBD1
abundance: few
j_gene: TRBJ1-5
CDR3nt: TGCAGTGCTAGAGCGACAGGGATGGCTAGCAATCAGCCCCAGCATTTT
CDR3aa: CSARATGMASNQPQHF